This T cell receptor beta chain was sequenced during a study of siplizumab effects on memory and regulatory T cells. General study findings and limits: The drug siplizumab significantly decreased the alloreactive sequences that could be traced to unstimulated CD4+ memory cells. Proliferating siplizumab-cultured Tregs lacked confirmed suppressive function. There appeared to be greater diversity in naive T cells than in memory cells, and naive T cells seemed major contributors to the alloresponse.

This clone was seen only a few times. As yet, its antigen is unknown. Coculturing at 37°C lasted over five days for the mixed lymphocyte reaction cells. A 1:1 mix was made of stimulator PBMCs labelled with Violet Dye and responder PBMCs labelled with CFSE. Clones were read by immunoSEQ multiplex PCR, and TCRdb kept only the in-frame ones, dropping some. The repertoire includes 4,000 to 5,000 clones, 40% to 60% of them detected once, and roughly 3.9% sits in the top ten. V was pared by 0 bases and J by 1 base, with 11 bases between. The germline V gene has CDR1 SGHRS and CDR2 YFSETQ. This CDR3 is 15 amino acids long.

Sequences were obtained from CFSE-low (dividing) CD4+ T cells sorted from an allogeneic mixed lymphocyte reaction. V is TRBV5-1 and J is TRBJ2-7; D might be TRBD2 (5 bases). The receptor's source is a human donor in good health; the cells came from an allogeneic mixed lymphocyte reaction. Some clones in this sample may be carry-over from other donors' samples. CDR3 loop: CASSLALGESYEQYF. CDR3 DNA sequence: TGCGCCAGCAGCTTGGCCTTGGGAGAATCCTACGAGCAGTACTTC.